This paragraph covers one T cell receptor beta chain sequence. In the authors' workflow: Estimated nucleated cell counts came from reference gene primer amplification. TCRdb keeps only in-frame clones here, not all; method: immunoSEQ multiplex PCR. The V and J calls and the clone size are those of that table, but D and trimming were determined from the DNA. The sample gives about 220,000 clones, 75% to 90% of which show up once; roughly 5.5% is in the top ten. Enrollment of patients from Seattle took place during active infection, with longitudinal follow-up. The sample originates from a study of blood T cell repertoires in COVID-19. Study-level information: The United States, Italy and Spain were the sources of the acute and convalescent COVID-19 samples. Sources were T cells, B-cell-depleted T cells, or PBMCs; the material itself was cDNA or gDNA.

The CDR3 is made up of 16 amino acids. The V gene lost 1 base and the J gene lost 1 base, with 13 bases spanning the gap. Germline V CDR1 and CDR2: LNHNV, YYDKDF (reference sequence). The source of this sequence is a woman in her seventies with COVID-19, enrolled during active disease. This chain links TRBV15 with TRBJ1-1; D is possibly TRBD1 (5 bases). Input material: peripheral blood. The CDR3 protein is CATSRAAGTKNTEAFF. DNA for the CDR3: TGTGCCACCAGCAGAGCGGCCGGGACTAAGAACACTGAAGCTTTCTTT.